This T cell receptor beta chain is drawn from a study of identical twins. Study results and caveats: High-abundance cord blood beta clonotypes had fewer insertions; memory repertoires showed none.

CDR1 is LNHNV, CDR2 YYDKDF, per germline (reference sequence). The CDR3 contains 14 residues. Of note for this clonotype: Its antigen is unknown.

It was template switching that added a universal primer site, and there were unique molecular identifiers on the cDNA. Via MiXCR, TCRdb re-called the 5' RACE reads, giving one row per CDR3 protein. The table records 400,000 to 550,000 distinct CDR3 sequences, 22% of them present only once. These data were also filed under a second study, of T cells expressing NK-cell markers. As that report states: Top CD8+ clonotypes included the dominant CD3+CD56+NKG2C+ clonotypes in five to seven donors. HCMV specificity was not established for the expanded NKG2C+ T cell clones.

The sequenced sample consisted of CD4+ T cells sorted from blood. The chain is built from TRBV15 and TRBJ2-2; 7 bases line up with TRBD2. This TCR derives from a woman aged 18-29 years in good health. Here the CDR3 reads CAIGAGVDTGELFF. CDR3 DNA: TGTGCGATCGGGGCGGGAGTTGACACCGGGGAGCTGTTTTTT.